This entry lists 32 T cell receptor beta chains sequenced from one sample in a study of T cell responses to AZD1222 COVID-19 vaccine. The table came from immunoSEQ multiplex PCR; TCRdb's copy has only in-frame clones and leaves some out. This sample has about 100,000 clones, with 75% to 90% found just once. The sample here was peripheral blood, taken on day 0 of AZD1222 vaccination. The receptors shown here come from an adult in good health.

J is TRBJ1-5 and V is TRBV9; possible D gene TRBD1, 6 bases. This CDR3 region has 14 residues. Germline-derived CDR1 and CDR2 are SGDLS and YYNGEE. V was shortened by 3 bases and J by 3 bases, with 10 bases between the two germline ends. The CDR3 here is CASSAGQINQPQHF. CDR3 nucleotides: TGTGCCAGCAGCGCAGGACAGATCAATCAGCCCCAGCATTTT.

The rearrangement uses TRBV7-2 and TRBJ2-7, with unresolved D. The CDR3 has 17 residues. The germline V gene encodes CDR1 SGHTA and CDR2 FQGNSA. Between the trimmed V and J ends, which lost 5 bases and 2 bases, there was a span of 22 bases. The CDR3 loop reads CASSTTLSLGIPYEQYF. CDR3 nucleotide sequence: TGTGCCAGCAGCACAACTTTGAGCTTGGGGATCCCCTACGAGCAGTACTTC.

The rearrangement joins TRBV7-2 to TRBJ2-7, with D tentatively TRBD2 (5 bases). The CDR3 contains 13 residues. CDR1 and CDR2 from the germline V gene are SGHTA and FQGNSA. V was trimmed by 5 bases and J by 9 bases, leaving 17 bases between them. The CDR3 reads CASSPGVLSRQYF. The CDR3 region has the DNA TGTGCCAGCAGCCCCGGGGTCCTCTCAAGGCAGTACTTC.

The genes are TRBV6-5 and TRBJ2-4; a weak D match, TRBD2 (7 bases). V was cut by 2 bases and J by 8 bases, with 13 bases left in between. Germline CDR1 MNHEY, CDR2 SVGAGI. This CDR3 spans 14 amino acids. The CDR3 sequence: CASSYGTGRDIQYF. In DNA, the CDR3 is TGTGCCAGCAGTTACGGAACAGGGAGGGACATTCAGTACTTC.

V usage is TRBV7-6 and J usage is TRBJ2-3; TRBD2 might be the D (5 bases). Trimming removed 1 base from V and 6 bases from J, with 23 bases in between. Per germline, CDR1 SGHVS and CDR2 FNYEAQ. The CDR3 loop spans 18 amino acids. The CDR3 sequence is CASSLEVFSSTSGDTQYF. CDR3 nucleotide sequence: TGTGCCAGCAGCTTAGAGGTGTTTTCTAGCACCTCCGGGGATACGCAGTATTTT.

This clone was seen ten or more times. The rearrangement uses TRBV19 and TRBJ2-1; tentatively, D is TRBD1 (6 bases). The CDR3 extends over 13 amino acids. Trimming cost V 11 bases and J 10 bases, with 21 bases left between them. Looked up from germline, CDR1 is LNHDA and CDR2 is SQIVND (reference sequence). CDR3 loop: CACGQRKGSEQFF. For the CDR3, the DNA is TGTGCCTGCGGACAGCGGAAGGGAAGCGAGCAGTTCTTC.

The CDR3 sequence is CASSPQGGGYTF. CDR3 coding DNA: TGTGCCAGCAGCCCCCAGGGCGGTGGCTACACCTTC. The chain links TRBV7-2 to TRBJ1-2, with D possibly being TRBD1 (5 bases). There are 12 residues in the CDR3. Germline V gene sequence: CDR1 SGHTA, CDR2 FQGNSA. Trimming shortened V by 5 bases and J by 7 bases, and 11 bases separated the two germline ends.

The chain employs TRBV28 and TRBJ2-2, with D possibly TRBD2 on 5 matching bases. The CDR3 totals 15 residues. Looked up from germline, CDR1 is MDHEN and CDR2 is SYDVKM. V lost 10 bases, J lost 0 bases, and 15 bases lay in between. CDR3 residues: CAIESRGANTGELFF. The CDR3 DNA reads TGTGCCATCGAAAGTCGGGGTGCGAACACCGGGGAGCTGTTTTTT.

The chain links TRBV30 to TRBJ2-7; D ambiguous. CDR3 length equals 13 residues. Trimming took 2 bases from V and 2 from J, leaving 10 bases between them. The germline gives CDR1 GTSNPN, CDR2 SVGIG (reference sequence). This CDR3 is CAWSRGSAYEQYF. Here the CDR3 DNA reads TGTGCCTGGAGTCGTGGGTCAGCCTACGAGCAGTACTTC.

CDR3 amino acids: CATSDFPRRGVNQPQHF. As DNA, the CDR3 is TGTGCCACCAGTGATTTCCCCAGACGAGGGGTCAATCAGCCCCAGCATTTT. The V gene is TRBV24-1, the J gene TRBJ1-5; maybe TRBD1 (5 bases). The CDR3 is 17 residues long. Germline V gives CDR1 KGHDR, CDR2 SFDVKD. V lost 1 base and J 3 bases, leaving 15 bases between the germline ends.

V usage is TRBV6-5 and J usage is TRBJ1-1; 10 nucleotides align to TRBD1. With 6 bases clipped from V and 4 bases from J, the junction kept 5 bases outside the gene matches. CDR3 size: 14 residues. Germline values: CDR1 MNHEY, CDR2 SVGAGI. The CDR3 DNA sequence: TGTGCCAGCAGCAGGGACAGGGGCGGCACTGAAGCTTTCTTT. This translates into CASSRDRGGTEAFF.

This clone is labeled medium-sized. V is TRBV3-1 (or the pseudogene TRBV3-2) and J is TRBJ2-7; 11 positions agree with TRBD2. The germline CDR1 and CDR2 sequences are LGHDT and YNNKEL (reference sequence). J lost 3 bases, V lost 4 bases, and 8 bases had no gene match. This CDR3 has 16 residues. For the CDR3, the DNA is TGTGCCAGCAGCCCGGCGACTAGCGGGATTAACTACGAGCAGTACTTC. This translates into CASSPATSGINYEQYF.

The V and J genes are TRBV5-1 and TRBJ2-7, with D possibly matching TRBD2 (6 bases). Trimming took off 2 bases at V and 4 bases at J, with 7 bases between the two ends. Germline CDR1 is SGHRS and CDR2 is YFSETQ. This CDR3 is 12 amino acids long. DNA for the CDR3: TGCGCCAGCAGCTTTAGCGGATACGAGCAGTACTTC. Translated, it gives CASSFSGYEQYF.

This chain uses TRBV11-2 with TRBJ1-2; 8 bases map to TRBD1. With V trimmed by 2 bases and J by 14 bases, 10 bases remained unmatched. This CDR3 is 13 amino acids long. Germline values: CDR1 SGHAT, CDR2 FQNNGV. DNA for the CDR3: TGTGCCAGCAGCTTAAGGCCAGGACAGGGAGAAACCTTC. It codes for CASSLRPGQGETF.

This chain connects TRBV6-1 to TRBJ2-1; D gene uncertain. The CDR3 contains 14 residues. The germline gives CDR1 MNHNS, CDR2 SASEGT. V gave up 2 bases and J gave up 14 bases, with 19 bases separating them. The CDR3, as DNA: TGTGCCAGCAGTGAAAATAGGATCCGACCAAGTGAGTTCTTC. Encoded protein: CASSENRIRPSEFF.

Details on this clone: The missing conserved phenylalanine or tryptophan at the end of this CDR3 makes a read error likely. The limits of the CDR3 on the DNA are not certain, so only TCRdb's listed CDR3 is given. CDR3 residues: CASSLPGPP. V usage is TRBV28 and J usage is TRBJ1-2. From its first to its last residue, the CDR3 has 9 amino acids. Germline CDR1 MDHEN, CDR2 SYDVKM.

This chain joins TRBV6-1 and TRBJ1-3; D perhaps matches TRBD1 (5 bases). In germline, CDR1 is MNHNS, CDR2 SASEGT. The CDR3 covers 18 residues. The germline V and J ends were trimmed by 2 bases and 0 bases, with 17 bases remaining between them. The CDR3 spells CASSERGGGSSSGNTIYF. CDR3 sequence (DNA): TGTGCCAGCAGTGAAAGGGGCGGGGGATCAAGCTCTGGAAACACCATATATTTT.

The gene calls are TRBV6-6 and TRBJ1-4, with D unclear. V lost 6 bases and J 1 base, leaving 9 bases between the germline ends. The CDR3 has 14 residues. From germline, CDR1 is MNHNY and CDR2 SVGAGI (reference sequence). This CDR3 is CASSLPGTNEKLFF. CDR3 nucleotide sequence: TGTGCCAGCAGCCTCCCCGGAACTAATGAAAAACTGTTTTTT.

This chain connects TRBV7-2 to TRBJ2-3, with 7 nucleotides matching TRBD2. V dropped 6 bases and J dropped 0; count of bases not matched to a gene: 3. The CDR3 contains 14 residues. In germline, CDR1 is SGHTA, CDR2 FQGNSA. The CDR3 bases are TGTGCCAGCAGATGGCGGGAGAGCACAGATACGCAGTATTTT. As protein: CASRWRESTDTQYF.

V is TRBV12-3 or TRBV12-4 and J is TRBJ2-3; D not certain. Trimming pared 1 base from V and 4 bases from J, leaving 3 bases between. This CDR3 comprises 12 residues. CDR3 protein: CASSLVPDTQYF. The CDR3 region has the DNA TGTGCCAGCAGTTTAGTCCCAGATACGCAGTATTTT.

This chain joins TRBV18 and TRBJ2-7, with D perhaps assigned TRBD1 or TRBD2 (6 bases each). Trimming left V 3 bases short and J 4 bases short, with 10 bases between. CDR3 length: 13 amino acids. Per the germline V gene, CDR1 is KGHSH and CDR2 is LQKENI. In nucleotides, the CDR3 is TGTGCCAGCTCACCGGGGGCGGGGTACGAGCAGTACTTC. Protein product: CASSPGAGYEQYF.

The rearrangement links TRBV19 to TRBJ2-1; 13 nucleotides match TRBD2. The V and J ends lost 3 bases and 4 bases, in that order; junction bases with no gene match: 3. This CDR3 is built from 16 residues. Germline V gene data show CDR1 as LNHDA and CDR2 as SQIVND (reference sequence). The CDR3 DNA follows: TGTGCCAGTAGTATGCGACTAGCGGGGGGTTACAATGAGCAGTTCTTC. It yields the protein CASSMRLAGGYNEQFF.

This chain joins TRBV2 and TRBJ2-1, with D tentatively TRBD2 (6 bases). The CDR3 spans 15 residues. Trimming cost V 2 bases and J 2 bases, with 10 bases left between them. The germline V gene has CDR1 SNHLY and CDR2 FYNNEI. Here the CDR3 reads CASSERGKAYNEQFF. The DNA for the CDR3 is TGTGCCAGCAGTGAACGGGGGAAAGCCTACAATGAGCAGTTCTTC.

This rearrangement joins TRBV4-2 to TRBJ2-6, with D possibly TRBD1 on 7 matching bases. CDR3 length equals 17 residues. The germline gives CDR1 LGHNA, CDR2 YNFKEQ. Trimming shortened V by 1 base and J by 2 bases, and 12 bases separated the two germline ends. This chain's CDR3 is CASSQAEGATGANVLTF. DNA for the CDR3: TGTGCCAGCAGCCAAGCGGAGGGGGCAACTGGGGCCAACGTCCTGACTTTC.

The rearrangement links TRBV27 to TRBJ2-4; 7 bases match TRBD1. The germline CDR1 and CDR2 sequences are MNHEY and SMNVEV (reference sequence). Germline trimming cut 3 bases from V and 8 bases from J; bases unmatched to any gene: 7. The CDR3 totals 14 residues. The CDR3, as DNA: TGTGCCAGCAGTTTCGTCGACAGGGCCGACATTCAGTACTTC. It yields the protein CASSFVDRADIQYF.

The chain employs TRBV19 and TRBJ1-5, with D perhaps TRBD1 (6 bases). The CDR3 loop spans 14 amino acids. Germline CDR1 and CDR2: LNHDA and SQIVND (reference sequence). The V and J ends lost 6 bases and 7 bases respectively, with 16 bases between them. CDR3 region: CASRLGGGGQPQHF. As DNA, the CDR3 is TGTGCCAGTAGACTAGGGGGAGGTGGCCAGCCCCAGCATTTT.

The V gene is TRBV9, the J gene TRBJ1-2, with 8 bases lining up with TRBD1. CDR1 and CDR2 from the germline V gene are SGDLS and YYNGEE. The V and J ends lost 2 bases and 2 bases, in that order; junction bases with no gene match: 17. The CDR3 is 19 residues long. CDR3 residues: CASSVAAGGIEGQNYGYTF. The CDR3 region has the DNA TGTGCCAGCAGCGTGGCTGCAGGGGGCATCGAGGGACAAAACTATGGCTACACCTTC.

The chain combines TRBV28 with TRBJ1-1, with 7 bases that match TRBD1. CDR1 MDHEN and CDR2 SYDVKM come from the germline V gene. The CDR3 contains 16 residues. V was clipped by 2 bases and J by 1 base; unmatched bases: 7. This CDR3 is CASSLTRQGRNTEAFF. DNA of the CDR3: TGTGCCAGCAGTTTAACGCGACAGGGCCGGAACACTGAAGCTTTCTTT.

This clone was seen only once. V is TRBV30 and J is TRBJ1-4; 7 bases are shared with TRBD1. The length of the CDR3 is 17 residues. Germline V lookup: CDR1 GTSNPN, CDR2 SVGIG (reference sequence). V shed 2 bases, J shed 6 bases, and the junction held 15 bases outside the gene matches. CDR3 DNA: TGTGCCTGGAGTATACCTCAGACAGGGTTGTCGGATGAAAAACTGTTTTTT. Translation: CAWSIPQTGLSDEKLFF. Complete variable domain (other parts from reference TRBV30 and TRBJ1-4): SQTIHQWPATLVQPVGSPLSLECTVEGTSNPNLYWYRQAAGRGLQLLFYSVGIGQISSEVPQNLSASRPQDRQFILSSKKLLLSDSGFYLCAWSIPQTGLSDEKLFFGSGTQLSVL.

The genes are TRBV7-9 and TRBJ2-1; the match to TRBD2 covers 12 bases. V lost 2 bases and J lost 8; bases outside the gene matches: 13. Germline V CDR1 and CDR2: SEHNR, FQNEAQ (reference sequence). The CDR3 is made up of 18 amino acids. The CDR3 protein is CASSLPHRLAGARDEQFF. The CDR3 DNA is TGTGCCAGCAGCTTACCCCACAGACTAGCGGGAGCTCGAGATGAGCAGTTCTTC.

The chain uses TRBV7-2 and TRBJ2-7, with D unclear. V dropped 2 bases and J dropped 4 bases, with 6 bases sitting between them. The CDR3 has 12 residues. Germline V lookup: CDR1 SGHTA, CDR2 FQGNSA. This chain's CDR3 is CASSLNKYEQYF. The CDR3 DNA reads as TGTGCCAGCAGCTTAAACAAATACGAGCAGTACTTC.

This clone appeared a few times. The rearrangement links TRBV28 to TRBJ1-4, with a tentative D call TRBD1 (5 bases). The CDR3 contains 14 residues. Germline V CDR1 and CDR2: MDHEN, SYDVKM. With 6 bases removed from V and 8 bases from J, the gap between germline ends came to 16 bases. CDR3 in amino acids: CASRKDGTWEKLFF. The CDR3 DNA reads as TGTGCCAGCAGAAAGGACGGGACCTGGGAAAAACTGTTTTTT.